The clone carrying this TCR beta chain was counted a few times. Its specificity is not known. The sample contains more than one DNA sequence encoding this CDR3. This CDR3 region has 14 residues. CDR1 KGHSH and CDR2 LQKENI come from the germline V gene. V was clipped by 3 bases and J by 4 bases; unmatched bases: 2. Method: immunoSEQ multiplex PCR; TCRdb's copy keeps in-frame clones and lacks some. The sample holds some 2.1 million clones, 90% to 95% seen once. This record belongs to a study of shared clonotypes between healthy human individuals. Across the whole study: Donors were a couple of women and a few men aged 18 to 49.

Overall study findings and caveats: Across subsets, estimated richness was generally greater for naive than for memory populations. Incompleteness in sorted-subset sequencing, despite large depth, was shown by rarefaction. It was observed that 5% to 6% of naive CD4 clonotypes were shared across several donors.

The receptor was derived from a man between 18 and 35 years old in good health. The chain carries TRBV18 and TRBJ2-5; TRBD1 matches at 10 bases. The source material was naive CD4+ T cells sorted from blood. The subset is: CD45RA+ positively selected. DNA for the CDR3: TGTGCCAGCTCACCGCGACAGGGGGCAGAGACCCAGTACTTC. Amino acid sequence: CASSPRQGAETQYF.